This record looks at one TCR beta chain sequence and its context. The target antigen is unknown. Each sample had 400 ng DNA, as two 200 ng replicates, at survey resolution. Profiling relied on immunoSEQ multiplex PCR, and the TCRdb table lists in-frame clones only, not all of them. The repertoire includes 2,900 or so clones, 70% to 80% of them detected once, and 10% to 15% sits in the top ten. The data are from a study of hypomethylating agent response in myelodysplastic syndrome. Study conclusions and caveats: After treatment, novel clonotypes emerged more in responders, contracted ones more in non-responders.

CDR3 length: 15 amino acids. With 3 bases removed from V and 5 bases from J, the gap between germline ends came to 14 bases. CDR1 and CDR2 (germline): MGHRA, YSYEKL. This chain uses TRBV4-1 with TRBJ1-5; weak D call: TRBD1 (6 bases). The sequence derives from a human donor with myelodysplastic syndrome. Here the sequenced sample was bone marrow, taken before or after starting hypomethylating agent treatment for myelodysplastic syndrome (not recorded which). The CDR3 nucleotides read TGCGCCAGCAGCCAGCAACAGGGACCCCATCAGCCCCAGCATTTT. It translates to CASSQQQGPHQPQHF.